The sequence of this T cell receptor beta chain was determined in a study of human T cells and chemical hapten exposure. Study summary: For sensitization, 2% DPC was applied to a roughly 2 cm by roughly 2 cm patch of upper inner arm skin.

On this clonotype itself: The antigen is unknown.

Points from the study as a whole: While controls formed fewer of them, expanded TCRs formed significantly more large CDR3 similarity clusters.

Time point denoted: pre-sensitization, week 0. The treatment: therapeutic diphenylcyclopropenone sensitization with weekly scalp DPC. In the authors' workflow: A per-sample median of about 94,000 TCRs was observed, with counts ranging from roughly 20,000 to 690,600. TCRdb redid the calling of the RACE reads with MiXCR, one entry per CDR3 protein. V and J calls and clone size were set by TCRdb, not the authors. The sample lists under 300,000 distinct CDR3 sequences, roughly 8.9% seen once, with approximately 2.3% in the top ten. CDR3 length: 16 residues. V lost 4 bases and J 6 bases, leaving 19 bases between the germline ends. Per the germline V gene, CDR1 is MDHEN and CDR2 is SYDVKM.

The sequencing used whole blood, collected in connection with sensitization to the hapten diphenylcyclopropenone (DPC). The rearrangement uses TRBV28 and TRBJ2-1; tentatively, D is TRBD2 (7 bases). The TCR comes from a woman in her thirties or forties with alopecia areata. Some clones in this sample may be carry-over from other donors' samples. In DNA form, the CDR3 reads TGTGCCAGCAGTTCCAGAGCGGGTAGGGGGGGCAATGAGCAGTTCTTC. This encodes CASSSRAGRGGNEQFF. The full variable domain, completed using reference TRBV28 and TRBJ2-1, is DVKVTQSSRYLVKRTGEKVFLECVQDMDHENMFWYRQDPGLGLRLIYFSYDVKMKEKGDIPEGYSVSREKKERFSLILESASTNQTSMYLCASSSRAGRGGNEQFFGPGTRLTVL.